The 28 T cell receptor beta chains given below trace back to one sample, sequenced in a study of T cells in Graves' hyperthyroidism and ophthalmopathy. RNA transcripts yielded amplified TCR beta CDR3 regions. TCR CDR3 underwent first-round RT-PCR with the HTBI primer set. TCRdb processed the multiplex PCR reads anew with MiXCR; each CDR3 protein has one entry. In the table there are about 400,000 distinct CDR3 sequences, about 15% of which are singletons. Sequencing was done on a sample of blood. Receptors were obtained from a woman younger than 30 with Graves' hyperthyroidism that later progressed to Graves' ophthalmopathy.

This clonotype occurred many times. This rearrangement joins TRBV5-1 to TRBJ2-3; D gene uncertain. V gave up 1 base and J gave up 3 bases, with 12 bases separating them. Looked up from germline, CDR1 is SGHRS and CDR2 is YFSETQ. This CDR3 spans 15 amino acids. The CDR3 nucleotides are TGCGCCAGCAGCTTGCTTGGCGGAGCTACAGATACGCAGTATTTT. It is translated as CASSLLGGATDTQYF.

This clonotype was seen ten or more times. V and J are TRBV10-1 and TRBJ2-3; TRBD2 matches at 7 bases. Per the germline V gene, CDR1 is WNHNN and CDR2 is SYGVQD (reference sequence). V lost 3 bases to trimming and J lost 4 bases; unmatched junction nucleotides: 4. The length of the CDR3 is 14 residues. The CDR3 bases are TGCGCCAGCAGTGACGGCGGGAGCGCAGATACGCAGTATTTT. Its protein product is CASSDGGSADTQYF.

This clonotype came up a few times. The V and J genes are TRBV19 and TRBJ2-7; 9 bases map to TRBD2. The J call may be faulty, since TRBJ2-1 better matches the DNA end. Germline loops: CDR1 LNHDA, CDR2 SQIVND (reference sequence). There are 16 residues in the CDR3. The chain's CDR3 is CASSMGLAGRGYEQFF. The CDR3 region has the DNA TGTGCCAGTAGTATGGGTCTAGCGGGGAGAGGGTACGAGCAGTTCTTC.

In this sample, this clonotype turned up many times. This chain joins TRBV28 and TRBJ1-1; D gene unclear. The length of the CDR3 is 16 residues. The V gene's germline CDR1 is MDHEN and CDR2 SYDVKM. With 3 bases removed from V and 1 base from J, the gap between germline ends came to 15 bases. Here the CDR3 reads CASSFWVGRKNTEAFF. CDR3 DNA sequence: TGTGCCAGCAGTTTCTGGGTTGGCAGGAAGAACACTGAAGCTTTCTTT.

This clonotype was seen many times. The rearrangement joins TRBV11-2 to TRBJ2-5; 7 bases map to TRBD2. Germline trimming cut 6 bases from V and 3 bases from J; bases unmatched to any gene: 7. This CDR3 contains 14 residues. The germline V gene encodes CDR1 SGHAT and CDR2 FQNNGV. CDR3 DNA sequence: TGTGCCAGCAGTGTGGGGCTAGCGGAAGAGACCCAGTACTTC. Protein: CASSVGLAEETQYF.

The sample holds many counts of this clonotype. V usage is TRBV28 and J usage is TRBJ2-3; D perhaps matches TRBD1 (5 bases). The germline CDR1 and CDR2 sequences are MDHEN and SYDVKM. Trimming took 1 base from V and 10 from J, leaving 18 bases between them. The CDR3 loop spans 15 amino acids. Here the CDR3 reads CASSLYDRLQVAQYF. Here the CDR3 DNA reads TGTGCCAGCAGTTTATACGACCGATTACAGGTGGCGCAGTATTTT. Combining the CDR3 with reference TRBV28 and TRBJ2-3 gives the whole variable domain DVKVTQSSRYLVKRTGEKVFLECVQDMDHENMFWYRQDPGLGLRLIYFSYDVKMKEKGDIPEGYSVSREKKERFSLILESASTNQTSMYLCASSLYDRLQVAQYFGPGTRLTVL.

There are many counts of this clonotype. The chain couples TRBV7-8 to TRBJ2-3; D is unresolved. Trimming stripped 6 bases from V and 0 bases from J, with 16 bases between. Germline assignment: CDR1 SGHVS and CDR2 FQNEAQ. This CDR3 is 16 amino acids long. The DNA for the CDR3 is TGTGCCAGCAGTTCTGGCACCGGGTCAAGCACAGATACGCAGTATTTT. This sequence encodes CASSSGTGSSTDTQYF.

This clonotype was found many times. The chain employs TRBV28 and TRBJ2-6, with D maybe TRBD2 (5 bases). Germline V gives CDR1 MDHEN, CDR2 SYDVKM. With 5 bases removed from V and 0 bases from J, the gap between germline ends came to 11 bases. The CDR3 runs to 16 residues. In DNA, the CDR3 is TGTGCCAGCAGTAAAATGGGAGCCTCTGGGGCCAACGTCCTGACTTTC. This gives the protein CASSKMGASGANVLTF. Together with reference TRBV28 and TRBJ2-6, the CDR3 gives the full variable domain: DVKVTQSSRYLVKRTGEKVFLECVQDMDHENMFWYRQDPGLGLRLIYFSYDVKMKEKGDIPEGYSVSREKKERFSLILESASTNQTSMYLCASSKMGASGANVLTFGAGSRLTVL.

The table lists this clonotype with many counts. The chain links TRBV12-3 or TRBV12-4 to TRBJ1-4; D remains ambiguous. This CDR3 region has 14 residues. V gave up 1 base and J gave up 2 bases, with 5 bases separating them. The CDR3 DNA sequence: TGTGCCAGCAGTTTAGGAGGGACTAATGAAAAACTGTTTTTT. Its protein product is CASSLGGTNEKLFF.

This clonotype was found many times. The chain combines TRBV20-1 with TRBJ2-7; no clear D gene. V lost 2 bases to trimming and J lost 2 bases, with 10 bases between them. The CDR3 is 13 amino acids. Per the germline V gene, CDR1 is DFQATT and CDR2 is SNEGSKA (reference sequence). CDR3 nucleotide sequence: TGCAGTGCTAGATCGGTCCACCCCTACGAGCAGTACTTC. Its translation is CSARSVHPYEQYF.

The CDR3 spells CASSHTGGQETQYF. CDR3 sequence (DNA): TGTGCCAGCTCACACACAGGGGGACAAGAGACCCAGTACTTC. The chain joins TRBV18 to TRBJ2-5; 8 nucleotides match TRBD1. Germline V CDR1 and CDR2: KGHSH, LQKENI. The CDR3 runs to 14 residues. J lost 2 bases, V lost 4 bases, and 3 bases had no gene match. Drawing the rest from reference TRBV18 and TRBJ2-5, the complete variable domain is NAGVMQNPRHLVRRRGQEARLRCSPMKGHSHVYWYRQLPEEGLKFMVYLQKENIIDESGMPKERFSAEFPKEGPSILRIQQVVRGDSAAYFCASSHTGGQETQYFGPGTRLLVL.

With respect to this clonotype: With a much larger clone just one base away, this may be a read error. CDR3 residues: CASSLSGGRDTEAFF. CDR3 DNA: TGCGCCAGCAGCTTGTCAGGGGGGAGGGACACTGAAGCTTTCTTT. This rearrangement joins TRBV5-1 to TRBJ1-1; 7 nucleotides align to TRBD1. V lost 1 base, J lost 3 bases, and 6 bases stayed unmatched. This CDR3 has 15 amino acids. CDR1 is SGHRS and CDR2 is YFSETQ in the germline V gene.

This clonotype showed up just once. The rearrangement links TRBV12-3 or TRBV12-4 to TRBJ2-3; TRBD2 agrees at 9 bases. CDR3 length: 17 residues. The trim removed 2 bases at V and 4 bases at J, leaving 10 bases unmatched. CDR3 coding DNA: TGTGCCAGCAGTTTAACAGCGAAGGCGGGAGGGCCAGATACGCAGTATTTT. Its translation is CASSLTAKAGGPDTQYF.

The genes are TRBV9 and TRBJ1-1; D unclear. The CDR3 loop spans 13 amino acids. The V end lost 3 bases, the J end lost 2 bases, and 8 bases lay between the germline ends. CDR1 is SGDLS, CDR2 YYNGEE, per germline. The CDR3 loop reads CASSALTNTEAFF. CDR3 coding DNA: TGTGCCAGCAGCGCCCTGACAAACACTGAAGCTTTCTTT.

The genes are TRBV19 and TRBJ2-7; D gene unclear. In germline, CDR1 is LNHDA, CDR2 SQIVND (reference sequence). This CDR3 region has 14 residues. The ends were cut back, 2 bases at V and 0 bases at J, with 8 bases in the middle. The CDR3 reads CASSIREDSYEQYF. CDR3 coding DNA: TGTGCCAGTAGTATAAGAGAGGACTCCTACGAGCAGTACTTC.

This clonotype has just a few counts. The gene calls are TRBV3-1 and TRBJ2-1, with D perhaps matching TRBD1 (5 bases). This CDR3 has 12 residues. CDR1 and CDR2 (germline): LGHDT, YNNKEL (reference sequence). The ends were cut back, 10 bases at V and 10 bases at J, with 17 bases in the middle. As DNA, the CDR3 is TGTGCCACCGGACACGACCCTGGCGAGCAGTTCTTC. Protein product: CATGHDPGEQFF.

This clonotype has a count of ten or more. The rearrangement uses TRBV28 and TRBJ2-4; 9 bases map to TRBD1. V lost 5 bases to trimming and J lost 9 bases; unmatched junction nucleotides: 8. The CDR3 has 14 residues. Germline loops: CDR1 MDHEN, CDR2 SYDVKM. The CDR3 sequence is CASSNRDRVGIQYF. The CDR3, as DNA: TGTGCCAGCAGTAACCGGGACAGGGTGGGCATTCAGTACTTC. The full variable domain, rest sourced from reference TRBV28 and TRBJ2-4, is DVKVTQSSRYLVKRTGEKVFLECVQDMDHENMFWYRQDPGLGLRLIYFSYDVKMKEKGDIPEGYSVSREKKERFSLILESASTNQTSMYLCASSNRDRVGIQYFGAGTRLSVL.

This clonotype was recorded many times. The chain employs TRBV2 and TRBJ2-7; 8 bases match TRBD2. Trimming at V came to 7 bases and at J to 1 base, leaving 6 bases not matched to a gene. Germline lookup yields CDR1 SNHLY and CDR2 FYNNEI. The CDR3 contains 14 residues. This chain's CDR3 is CASTVSSGSYEQYF. The CDR3 nucleotides read TGTGCCAGCACGGTCTCTAGCGGGTCCTACGAGCAGTACTTC. Together with reference TRBV2 and TRBJ2-7, the CDR3 gives the full variable domain: EPEVTQTPSHQVTQMGQEVILRCVPISNHLYFYWYRQILGQKVEFLVSFYNNEISEKSEIFDDQFSVERPDGSNFTLKIRSTKLEDSAMYFCASTVSSGSYEQYFGPGTRLTVT.

The rearrangement uses TRBV6-1 and TRBJ2-7, with D maybe TRBD2 (5 bases). CDR1 and CDR2 from the germline V gene are MNHNS and SASEGT. CDR3 size: 14 residues. V shed 2 bases and J shed 3 bases, with 11 bases lying between them. This CDR3 is CASSEQVEGYEQYF. For the CDR3, the DNA is TGTGCCAGCAGTGAACAGGTTGAGGGCTACGAGCAGTACTTC.

This clonotype was seen only a few times. The rearrangement joins TRBV14 to TRBJ2-7; D not resolved. With 4 bases removed from V and 5 bases from J, the gap between germline ends came to 15 bases. CDR1 and CDR2 (germline): SGHDN, FVKESK. CDR3 size: 14 residues. CDR3 amino acids: CASSRRARVDEQYF. CDR3 sequence (DNA): TGTGCCAGCAGCCGACGGGCAAGGGTGGACGAGCAGTACTTC. Full variable domain (rest looked up from reference TRBV14 and TRBJ2-7): EAGVTQFPSHSVIEKGQTVTLRCDPISGHDNLYWYRRVMGKEIKFLLHFVKESKQDESGMPNNRFLAERTGGTYSTLKVQPAELEDSGVYFCASSRRARVDEQYFGPGTRLTVT.

In its sample, this clonotype was seen once. The chain recombines TRBV20-1 with TRBJ2-7; 14 bases are shared with TRBD2. Germline V gene lookup returns CDR1 DFQATT and CDR2 SNEGSKA (reference sequence). CDR3 length: 15 residues. Trimming took 8 bases from V and 6 from J; bases not matched to a gene: 12. CDR3 sequence: CSCDPGTSGSFEQYF. The CDR3, as DNA: TGCAGTTGCGACCCAGGGACTAGCGGGAGTTTCGAGCAGTACTTC.

A word on this clonotype: Since a much larger clone is just one base distant, this may be a read error. This chain uses TRBV5-1 with TRBJ2-1; D unresolved. V shed 0 bases and J shed 7 bases, with 5 bases lying between them. The CDR3 length is 12 residues. Per germline, CDR1 SGHRS and CDR2 YFSETQ. The CDR3 protein is CASSLETNEQFF. The CDR3 DNA is TGCGCCAGCAGCTTGGAGACGAATGAGCAGTTCTTC.

This clonotype was observed many times. This sequence joins TRBV27 and TRBJ2-7; D is unresolved. This CDR3 is built from 13 residues. The germline CDR1 and CDR2 sequences are MNHEY and SMNVEV (reference sequence). Deletions cut 10 bases from V and 2 bases from J, with 15 bases between. CDR3 protein: CATSGGPTYEQYF. CDR3 sequence (DNA): TGTGCCACCTCGGGCGGACCAACCTACGAGCAGTACTTC.

V and J are TRBV29-1 and TRBJ2-7, with D perhaps given as TRBD1 or TRBD2 (6 bases each). Per the germline V gene, CDR1 is SQVTM and CDR2 is ANQGSEA. This CDR3 is built from 14 residues. V lost 1 base and J 7 bases, leaving 17 bases between the germline ends. The CDR3 region is CSVEGKGLTGEQYF. The CDR3 nucleotides are TGCAGCGTTGAAGGGAAGGGACTCACAGGGGAGCAGTACTTC.

The V call is TRBV13, the J call TRBJ2-1, with D perhaps TRBD1 (6 bases). Germline CDR1 PRHDT, CDR2 FYEKMQ (reference sequence). The CDR3 totals 14 residues. V dropped 6 bases and J dropped 2 bases, with 11 bases sitting between them. The DNA of the CDR3 is TGTGCCAGCAGTCAGGGGAGTACCTACAATGAGCAGTTCTTC. Its protein is CASSQGSTYNEQFF.

In this sample, this clonotype turned up many times. V and J are TRBV5-1 and TRBJ2-1, with D possibly being TRBD2 (5 bases). Trimming stripped 4 bases from V and 0 bases from J, with 14 bases between. This CDR3 has 16 residues. CDR1 is SGHRS and CDR2 is YFSETQ in the germline V gene. The CDR3 coding sequence is TGCGCCAGCAGCCCGTTTAGCGCCGACTCCTACAATGAGCAGTTCTTC. Its translation: CASSPFSADSYNEQFF.

The chain combines TRBV6-5 with TRBJ2-1; maybe TRBD2 (5 bases). CDR3 length: 13 residues. Trimming took 2 bases from V and 12 from J, leaving 14 bases between them. The germline CDR1 and CDR2 sequences are MNHEY and SVGAGI. CDR3 nucleotide sequence: TGTGCCAGCAGTTACCGGGTGGGCGGGTGGCAGTTCTTC. Its protein product is CASSYRVGGWQFF.

This clonotype appeared many times. The rearrangement uses TRBV2 and TRBJ2-4; 7 bases are shared with TRBD1. J gave up 0 bases and V 3 bases, and 17 bases lay outside the gene matches. The CDR3 spans 20 residues. Germline V gene sequence: CDR1 SNHLY, CDR2 FYNNEI. In DNA, the CDR3 is TGTGCCAGCAGTGAGGTGGTGGGACAGAGTCCTGATTTAGCCAAAAACATTCAGTACTTC. This sequence encodes CASSEVVGQSPDLAKNIQYF. The full variable domain, in which reference TRBV2 and TRBJ2-4 provide the parts outside the CDR3, is EPEVTQTPSHQVTQMGQEVILRCVPISNHLYFYWYRQILGQKVEFLVSFYNNEISEKSEIFDDQFSVERPDGSNFTLKIRSTKLEDSAMYFCASSEVVGQSPDLAKNIQYFGAGTRLSVL.